This T cell receptor (beta chain) originates from a study of T cells in Graves' hyperthyroidism and ophthalmopathy. The overall study: Specimen type is peripheral blood, collected at initial diagnosis prior to any treatment.

The investigators amplified TCR beta CDR3 regions from RNA transcripts. The HTBI primer set served for first-round RT-PCR of the TCR CDR3. Using its own MiXCR run on the multiplex PCR reads, TCRdb lists one record per CDR3 protein. The sample lists around 520,000 distinct CDR3 sequences, 12% to 15% occurring once. Every diagnosis used clinical symptoms, serum thyroxine and TRAb, thyroid ultrasound and orbital computed tomography. V lost 7 bases, J lost 8 bases, and 20 bases lay in between. CDR3 length equals 14 residues. Germline V gene sequence: CDR1 LNHDA, CDR2 SQIVND (reference sequence). This chain links TRBV19 with TRBJ1-2; perhaps TRBD1 as D (5 bases). Sequenced material: blood. This receptor was obtained from a middle-aged woman with Graves' hyperthyroidism. The CDR3 reads CASNGAGRDDGYTF. The CDR3 DNA is TGTGCCAGTAACGGCGCGGGCAGGGATGACGGCTACACCTTC.